This T cell receptor (beta chain) was recorded in a study of CD8 T cells in Susac syndrome. Whole-study findings and limits: The study's TCR sequencing and HLA analysis drew on a certain number of individuals. That number was acknowledged as relatively small.

RNA amounts of about 0.5 to 1 ug underwent reverse transcription with random hexamers. TCRdb reprocessed the immunoSEQ multiplex PCR reads with MiXCR, giving one entry per CDR3 protein. The table lists about 250,000 distinct CDR3 sequences, approximately 92% of them singletons, with around 0.072% in the top ten. This clonotype was recorded only once. The target antigen is unknown. The V gene's germline CDR1 is SGHNT and CDR2 YYREEE (reference sequence). The CDR3 contains 15 residues. V dropped 3 bases and J dropped 0 bases, with 7 bases sitting between them. The sequenced sample was CD4+ T cells from PBMCs. The source of this sequence is a human donor with multiple sclerosis. This rearrangement joins TRBV5-4 to TRBJ1-6, with D possibly being TRBD1 (5 bases). The CDR3 nucleotides are TGTGCCAGCAGCTGGACAACCTCCTATAATTCACCCCTCCACTTT. This translates into CASSWTTSYNSPLHF.